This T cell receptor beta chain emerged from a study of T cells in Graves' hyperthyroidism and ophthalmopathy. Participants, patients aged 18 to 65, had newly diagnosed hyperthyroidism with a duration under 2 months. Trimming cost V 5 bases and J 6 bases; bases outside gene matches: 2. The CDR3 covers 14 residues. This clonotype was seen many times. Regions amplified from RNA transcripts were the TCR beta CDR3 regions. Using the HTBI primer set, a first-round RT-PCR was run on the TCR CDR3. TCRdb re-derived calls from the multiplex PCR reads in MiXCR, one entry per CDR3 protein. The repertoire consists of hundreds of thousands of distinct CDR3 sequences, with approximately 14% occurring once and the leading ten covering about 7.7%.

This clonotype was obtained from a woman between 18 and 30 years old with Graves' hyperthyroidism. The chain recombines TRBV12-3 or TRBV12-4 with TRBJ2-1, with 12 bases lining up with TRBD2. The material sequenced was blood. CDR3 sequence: CASSQTSGSNEQFF. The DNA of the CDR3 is TGTGCCAGCAGTCAGACTAGCGGGAGCAATGAGCAGTTCTTC.